This T cell receptor beta chain was sequenced for a study of human T cells and chemical hapten exposure. Individual cDNA molecules received unique molecular identifiers in the library. One entry per CDR3 protein results from TCRdb running MiXCR on the RACE reads. The table records approximately 110,000 distinct CDR3 sequences, 11% of them present only once. Documented time point: patch test 1, 2 weeks after DPC sensitization. This sample's treatment: therapeutic diphenylcyclopropenone sensitization with weekly scalp DPC. Non-pregnant alopecia patients aged 18 to 70, suitable for DPC therapy. Study-level findings and limits: Sensitization with DPC brought no change to TCRs above 1 in 1000 in frequency.

About this clonotype itself: Antigen unknown. Germline and junction disagree at one end, which may indicate a read error.

The CDR3 runs to 15 residues. Germline values: CDR1 MNHNS, CDR2 SASEGT. The chain uses TRBV6-1 and TRBJ1-4, with TRBD1 as a possible D gene (6 bases). This material consisted of whole blood, taken in connection with sensitization to the hapten diphenylcyclopropenone (DPC). This TCR came from a woman aged 40 to 50 with alopecia areata. Some clones in this sample may be carry-over from other donors' samples. In nucleotides, the CDR3 is TGTCCCAGCAGGGACACAAGAGCAACTAATGAAAAACTGTTTTTT. It yields the protein CPSRDTRATNEKLFF.